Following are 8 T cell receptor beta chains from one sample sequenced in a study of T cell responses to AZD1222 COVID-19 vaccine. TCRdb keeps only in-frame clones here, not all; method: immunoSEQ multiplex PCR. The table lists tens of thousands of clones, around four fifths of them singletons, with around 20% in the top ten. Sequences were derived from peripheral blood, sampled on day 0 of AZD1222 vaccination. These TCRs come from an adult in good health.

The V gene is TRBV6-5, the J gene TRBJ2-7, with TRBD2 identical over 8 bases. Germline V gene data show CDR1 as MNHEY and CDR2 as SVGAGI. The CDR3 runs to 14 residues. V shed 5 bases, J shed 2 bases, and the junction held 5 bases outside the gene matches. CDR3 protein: CASSTTSGAYEQYF. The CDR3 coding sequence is TGTGCCAGCAGTACTACTAGCGGTGCCTACGAGCAGTACTTC.

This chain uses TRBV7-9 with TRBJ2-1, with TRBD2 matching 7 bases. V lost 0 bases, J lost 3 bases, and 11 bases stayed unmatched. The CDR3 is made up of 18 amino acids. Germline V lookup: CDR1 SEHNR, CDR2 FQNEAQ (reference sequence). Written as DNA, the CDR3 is TGTGCCAGCAGCTTAGCGCTAATGGGAGGGGTGGGCTACAATGAGCAGTTCTTC. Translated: CASSLALMGGVGYNEQFF.

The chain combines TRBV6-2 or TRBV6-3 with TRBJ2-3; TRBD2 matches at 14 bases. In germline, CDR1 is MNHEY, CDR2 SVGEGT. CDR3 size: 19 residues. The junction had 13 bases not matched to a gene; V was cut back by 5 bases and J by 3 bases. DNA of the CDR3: TGTGCCAGCAGTCCCGAAGTGCTGGGACTAGCGGGGGTAACAGATACGCAGTATTTT. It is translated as CASSPEVLGLAGVTDTQYF.

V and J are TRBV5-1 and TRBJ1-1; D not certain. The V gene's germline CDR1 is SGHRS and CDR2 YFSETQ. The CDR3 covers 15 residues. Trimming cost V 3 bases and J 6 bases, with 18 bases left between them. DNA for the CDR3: TGCGCCAGCAGCTCGCAGACCCCACGGTTGTCTGAAGCTTTCTTT. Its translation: CASSSQTPRLSEAFF. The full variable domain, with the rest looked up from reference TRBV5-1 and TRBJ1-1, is KAGVTQTPRYLIKTRGQQVTLSCSPISGHRSVSWYQQTPGQGLQFLFEYFSETQRNKGNFPGRFSGRQFSNSRSEMNVSTLELGDSALYLCASSSQTPRLSEAFFGQGTRLTVV.

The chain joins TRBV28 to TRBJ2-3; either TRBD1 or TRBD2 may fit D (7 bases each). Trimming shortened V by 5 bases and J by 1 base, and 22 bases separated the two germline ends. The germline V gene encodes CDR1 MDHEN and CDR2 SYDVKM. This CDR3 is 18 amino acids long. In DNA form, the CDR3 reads TGTGCCAGCAGTCTGGGGAGGGGGCCCATTCTAGGCACAGATACGCAGTATTTT. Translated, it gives CASSLGRGPILGTDTQYF.

The CDR3 nucleotides read TGCAGCGTTGCGGGAGGGCAGACAGATACGCAGTATTTT. The encoded protein is CSVAGGQTDTQYF. The chain recombines TRBV29-1 with TRBJ2-3; 8 nucleotides align to TRBD2. Germline-derived CDR1 and CDR2 are SQVTM and ANQGSEA. The V gene end was trimmed by 4 bases and the J gene end by 3 bases; junction bases not matched to a gene: 3. The CDR3 is 13 residues long.

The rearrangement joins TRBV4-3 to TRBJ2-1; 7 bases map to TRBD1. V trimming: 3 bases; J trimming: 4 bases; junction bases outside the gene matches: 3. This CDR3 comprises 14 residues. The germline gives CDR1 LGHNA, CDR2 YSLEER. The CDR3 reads CASSQSGGYNEQFF. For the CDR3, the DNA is TGCGCCAGCAGCCAGTCAGGGGGTTACAATGAGCAGTTCTTC.

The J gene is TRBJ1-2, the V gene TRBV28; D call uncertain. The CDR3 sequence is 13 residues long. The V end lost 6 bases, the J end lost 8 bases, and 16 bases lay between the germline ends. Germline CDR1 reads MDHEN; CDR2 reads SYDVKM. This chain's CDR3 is CASSQTQSRGYTF. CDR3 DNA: TGTGCCAGCAGCCAAACCCAGTCCAGGGGCTACACCTTC.